A single sample is the source of the 18 T cell receptor beta chains below, sequenced in a study of blood T cell repertoires in COVID-19. Clones were read by immunoSEQ multiplex PCR, and TCRdb kept only the in-frame ones, dropping some. The sample lists around 300,000 clones, about nine tenths occurring once. Specimen: PBMCs or T cells enriched from blood (not recorded which). These receptors were collected from an older woman who had recovered from COVID-19.

The gene calls are TRBV4-1 and TRBJ1-2; possibly TRBD1 for D (5 bases). Trimming shortened V by 3 bases and J by 4 bases, and 15 bases separated the two germline ends. This CDR3 spans 15 amino acids. Germline loops: CDR1 MGHRA, CDR2 YSYEKL. The CDR3 coding sequence is TGCGCCAGCAGCCATCCCCCCAGGACACCCTATGGCTACACCTTC. Protein sequence: CASSHPPRTPYGYTF.

This sequence joins TRBV13 and TRBJ1-4; TRBD1 matches 8 bases. Germline V gives CDR1 PRHDT, CDR2 FYEKMQ (reference sequence). With 5 bases clipped from V and 5 bases from J, the junction kept 16 bases outside the gene matches. The CDR3 spans 18 residues. CDR3 nucleotides: TGTGCCAGCAGCCCTAAACCCGAATCGGACAGGGCAAATGAAAAACTGTTTTTT. Protein: CASSPKPESDRANEKLFF.

The chain has TRBV14 and TRBJ1-6, with TRBD1 as a possible D gene (5 bases). The CDR3 is 14 residues long. Looked up from germline, CDR1 is SGHDN and CDR2 is FVKESK. Trimming stripped 6 bases from V and 2 bases from J, with 8 bases between. CDR3: CASSRGPYNSPLHF. CDR3 nucleotides: TGTGCCAGCAGTAGGGGCCCCTATAATTCACCCCTCCACTTT.

This clone has only a few counts. The gene calls are TRBV5-1 and TRBJ1-3; D remains unclear. The CDR3 spans 13 residues. Germline V gene data show CDR1 as SGHRS and CDR2 as YFSETQ. Trimming stripped 0 bases from V and 8 bases from J, with 9 bases between. In DNA, the CDR3 is TGCGCCAGCAGCTTGGAGTGGGGAGACACCATATATTTT. This gives the protein CASSLEWGDTIYF. Supplemented by reference TRBV5-1 and TRBJ1-3, the full variable domain reads KAGVTQTPRYLIKTRGQQVTLSCSPISGHRSVSWYQQTPGQGLQFLFEYFSETQRNKGNFPGRFSGRQFSNSRSEMNVSTLELGDSALYLCASSLEWGDTIYFGEGSWLTVV.

The chain carries TRBV5-4 and TRBJ2-1; D remains unclear. This CDR3 has 13 amino acids. V was shortened by 3 bases and J by 7 bases, with 11 bases between the two germline ends. CDR1 SGHNT and CDR2 YYREEE come from the germline V gene (reference sequence). CDR3 coding DNA: TGTGCCAGCAGCTATCGACTGAGGAATGAGCAGTTCTTC. Protein: CASSYRLRNEQFF.

Only one count was recorded for this clone. The gene calls are TRBV29-1 and TRBJ1-1; the D is unclear. The germline gives CDR1 SQVTM, CDR2 ANQGSEA. Trimming pared 4 bases from V and 6 bases from J, leaving 3 bases between. The CDR3 is made up of 9 amino acids. The CDR3, as DNA: TGCAGCGTTGCTCCTGAAGCTTTCTTT. As protein: CSVAPEAFF. Based on the CDR3 plus reference TRBV29-1 and TRBJ1-1, the full variable domain is SAVISQKPSRDICQRGTSLTIQCQVDSQVTMMFWYRQQPGQSLTLIATANQGSEATYESGFVIDKFPISRPNLTFSTLTVSNMSPEDSSIYLCSVAPEAFFGQGTRLTVV.

This clone came up once. The rearrangement joins TRBV7-9 to TRBJ1-2; TRBD1 aligns across 8 bases. The germline CDR1 and CDR2 sequences are SEHNR and FQNEAQ (reference sequence). J gave up 4 bases and V 5 bases, and 12 bases lay outside the gene matches. The CDR3 runs to 16 residues. The CDR3 DNA reads as TGTGCCAGCAGCCCTCTGACAGGGGCCGGCGGCTATGGCTACACCTTC. Amino acids: CASSPLTGAGGYGYTF.

V gene TRBV28 combines with J gene TRBJ2-1; 7 bases line up with TRBD2. V lost 3 bases and J lost 8; bases outside the gene matches: 7. Germline V gene data show CDR1 as MDHEN and CDR2 as SYDVKM. The CDR3 loop spans 14 amino acids. The chain's CDR3 is CASSFSREGDEQFF. The CDR3 DNA follows: TGTGCCAGCAGTTTCTCCAGGGAGGGCGATGAGCAGTTCTTC.

The V and J genes are TRBV7-3 and TRBJ2-1; 8 bases agree with TRBD2. The germline V gene encodes CDR1 SGHTA and CDR2 FQGTGA. There are 15 residues in the CDR3. The ends lost 5 bases at V and 2 bases at J; junction bases unmatched: 5. CDR3 sequence reads: CASSVLAVPYNEQFF. CDR3 DNA: TGTGCCAGCAGCGTACTAGCGGTCCCCTACAATGAGCAGTTCTTC.

The chain uses TRBV7-9 and TRBJ2-1, with 9 nucleotides matching TRBD2. Germline trimming cut 6 bases from V and 7 bases from J; bases unmatched to any gene: 7. Germline CDR1 and CDR2: SEHNR and FQNEAQ (reference sequence). CDR3 length: 14 residues. This chain's CDR3 is CASSLSGRKNEQFF. As DNA, the CDR3 is TGTGCCAGCAGTTTAAGCGGGAGGAAGAATGAGCAGTTCTTC.

The rearrangement joins TRBV19 to TRBJ1-5; 8 bases match TRBD1. Germline loops: CDR1 LNHDA, CDR2 SQIVND (reference sequence). The junction had 2 bases not matched to a gene; V was cut back by 5 bases and J by 5 bases. The CDR3 length is 13 residues. CDR3 loop: CASSSQGDQPQHF. The CDR3 nucleotides read TGTGCCAGTAGTTCACAGGGGGATCAGCCCCAGCATTTT.

A single count supports this clone. The V call is TRBV2, the J call TRBJ2-7; D possibly corresponds to TRBD2 (6 bases). With 11 bases removed from V and 0 bases from J, the gap between germline ends came to 14 bases. The CDR3 is made up of 13 amino acids. Looked up from germline, CDR1 is SNHLY and CDR2 is FYNNEI. The CDR3 nucleotides read TGTGCCGGGGTGGGGACTTCCTCCTACGAGCAGTACTTC. Its translation is CAGVGTSSYEQYF.

This clone was seen just once. A junction end diverges from the germline sequence, so it may reflect a read error. The V call is TRBV5-1, the J call TRBJ2-2; maybe TRBD2 (7 bases). Germline V gene sequence: CDR1 SGHRS, CDR2 YFSETQ. The CDR3 runs 14 residues. The CDR3 protein is CPSRGGAITGELFF. The CDR3 DNA is TGCCCCAGCAGAGGGGGGGCAATCACCGGGGAGCTGTTTTTT.

The rearrangement uses TRBV5-1 and TRBJ2-1, with 8 positions matching TRBD2. Germline CDR1 and CDR2: SGHRS and YFSETQ. After removal of 2 bases from V and 7 bases from J, the junction contained 8 bases not matched to a gene. This CDR3 is built from 15 residues. The CDR3 bases are TGCGCCAGCAGCTTCTTAAGCGGGAGTTGGAATGAGCAGTTCTTC. Translation: CASSFLSGSWNEQFF.

The chain uses TRBV11-2 and TRBJ1-2, with 7 bases matching TRBD1. The CDR3 loop spans 13 amino acids. CDR1 and CDR2 from the germline V gene are SGHAT and FQNNGV. Trimming at V came to 5 bases and at J to 8 bases, leaving 8 bases not matched to a gene. In DNA, the CDR3 is TGTGCCAGCAGCCTCTCGGGAGGGGGCGGCTACACCTTC. Translation gives CASSLSGGGGYTF.

This chain joins TRBV19 and TRBJ2-3; maybe TRBD2 (6 bases). The V end lost 1 base, the J end lost 1 base, and 6 bases lay between the germline ends. The CDR3 extends over 14 amino acids. The germline V gene encodes CDR1 LNHDA and CDR2 SQIVND (reference sequence). CDR3 residues: CASSIGGGTDTQYF. CDR3 nucleotides: TGTGCCAGTAGTATAGGGGGGGGCACAGATACGCAGTATTTT. The variable domain in full, completed from reference TRBV19 and TRBJ2-3, reads DGGITQSPKYLFRKEGQNVTLSCEQNLNHDAMYWYRQDPGQGLRLIYYSQIVNDFQKGDIAEGYSVSREKKESFPLTVTSAQKNPTAFYLCASSIGGGTDTQYFGPGTRLTVL.

The chain is built from TRBV5-4 and TRBJ1-3; 7 nucleotides align to TRBD1. This CDR3 is 15 amino acids long. J lost 1 base, V lost 4 bases, and 5 bases had no gene match. Germline V CDR1 and CDR2: SGHNT, YYREEE (reference sequence). Here the CDR3 DNA reads TGTGCCAGCAGCCCGGGGACAGAGTCTGGAAACACCATATATTTT. Its translation is CASSPGTESGNTIYF.

This clone was found once. The gene calls are TRBV7-9 and TRBJ2-3; TRBD2 matches at 11 bases. This CDR3 is built from 15 residues. Looked up from germline, CDR1 is SEHNR and CDR2 is FQNEAQ (reference sequence). V was pared by 5 bases and J by 5 bases, with 6 bases of the junction left unmatched. The CDR3 reads CASSPGTSGGDTQYF. Here the CDR3 DNA reads TGTGCCAGCAGCCCGGGGACTAGCGGAGGAGATACGCAGTATTTT. The variable domain in full, completed from reference TRBV7-9 and TRBJ2-3, reads DTGVSQNPRHKITKRGQNVTFRCDPISEHNRLYWYRQTLGQGPEFLTYFQNEAQLEKSRLLSDRFSAERPKGSFSTLEIQRTEQGDSAMYLCASSPGTSGGDTQYFGPGTRLTVL.